These 28 T cell receptor beta chains were all obtained from the same sample, sequenced in a study of early T cells in non-severe SARS-CoV-2 infection. Via MiXCR, TCRdb re-called the 5' RACE reads, giving one row per CDR3 protein. The sample consists of tens of thousands of distinct CDR3 sequences, about 5% of them appearing once. Sample: whole blood, taken at baseline. These receptors all come from an adult who was a healthcare worker with PCR-confirmed SARS-CoV-2 infection or an uninfected control (not recorded which).

In this sample, this clonotype turned up a few times. The chain recombines TRBV5-4 with TRBJ2-1; TRBD2 matches 14 bases. Trimming cost V 3 bases and J 6 bases; bases outside gene matches: 2. The length of the CDR3 is 15 residues. Per the germline V gene, CDR1 is SGHNT and CDR2 is YYREEE (reference sequence). Here the CDR3 DNA reads TGTGCCAGCAGCTCGGGACTAGCGGGAGCCAATGAGCAGTTCTTC. It encodes CASSSGLAGANEQFF.

This clonotype was counted many times. The chain carries TRBV20-1 and TRBJ1-5, with TRBD1 identical over 11 bases. This CDR3 is 16 amino acids long. Germline V CDR1 and CDR2: DFQATT, SNEGSKA (reference sequence). The ends lost 2 bases at V and 5 bases at J; junction bases unmatched: 8. The CDR3, as DNA: TGCAGTGCTAGACTAGTGGACAGGGGGCCCTATCAGCCCCAGCATTTT. It encodes CSARLVDRGPYQPQHF.

The chain combines TRBV18 with TRBJ2-3, with 10 nucleotides matching TRBD2. Germline loops: CDR1 KGHSH, CDR2 LQKENI. The CDR3 has 15 residues. The junction had 5 bases not matched to a gene; V was cut back by 4 bases and J by 4 bases. The CDR3 protein is CASSLAGGTADTQYF. In nucleotides, the CDR3 is TGTGCCAGCTCACTAGCGGGGGGCACGGCAGATACGCAGTATTTT.

This clonotype was detected ten times or more. J is TRBJ2-7 and V is TRBV25-1; D is undetermined. Trimming took off 6 bases at V and 2 bases at J, with 17 bases between the two ends. Germline assignment: CDR1 MGHDK and CDR2 SYGVNS. CDR3 size: 15 residues. The CDR3 loop is CASSFSDAGPYEQYF. The CDR3 nucleotides are TGTGCCAGCAGCTTTAGTGACGCTGGCCCCTACGAGCAGTACTTC.

The sample holds many counts of this clonotype. V is TRBV5-1 and J is TRBJ2-3; no clear D gene. The CDR3 runs 16 residues. Germline V gives CDR1 SGHRS, CDR2 YFSETQ. The ends were cut back, 0 bases at V and 0 bases at J, with 11 bases in the middle. The CDR3 DNA reads TGCGCCAGCAGCTTGGCCACTCTTCCTAGCACAGATACGCAGTATTTT. Encoded protein: CASSLATLPSTDTQYF.

This clonotype occurred many times. This rearrangement joins TRBV19 to TRBJ2-1; 15 nucleotides align to TRBD2. This CDR3 is 15 amino acids long. CDR1 LNHDA and CDR2 SQIVND come from the germline V gene (reference sequence). Trimming cost V 7 bases and J 6 bases; bases outside gene matches: 4. The CDR3 sequence: CASTGTSGGTNEQFF. For the CDR3, the DNA is TGTGCCAGTACAGGGACTAGCGGGGGGACCAATGAGCAGTTCTTC. Variable domain in full (rest from reference TRBV19 and TRBJ2-1): DGGITQSPKYLFRKEGQNVTLSCEQNLNHDAMYWYRQDPGQGLRLIYYSQIVNDFQKGDIAEGYSVSREKKESFPLTVTSAQKNPTAFYLCASTGTSGGTNEQFFGPGTRLTVL.

In this sample, this clonotype turned up many times. This rearrangement joins TRBV10-1 to TRBJ2-6; D gene ambiguous. The ends were cut back, 6 bases at V and 4 bases at J, with 13 bases in the middle. This CDR3 has 15 residues. Germline CDR1 WNHNN, CDR2 SYGVQD (reference sequence). CDR3 protein: CASSPTGSGANVLTF. The CDR3 DNA sequence: TGCGCCAGCAGCCCCACGGGTTCAGGGGCCAACGTCCTGACTTTC.

This clonotype was seen repeatedly, ten times or more. V and J are TRBV7-8 and TRBJ1-4; D is uncertain. The V gene lost 1 base and the J gene lost 14 bases, with 14 bases spanning the gap. The CDR3 sequence is 13 residues long. The germline CDR1 and CDR2 sequences are SGHVS and FQNEAQ. The DNA of the CDR3 is TGTGCCAGCAGCTTAGACGGTCCGGTTGAGCTGTTTTTT. This encodes CASSLDGPVELFF.

This clonotype rates as medium-sized. J is TRBJ2-5 and V is TRBV11-2; D may match TRBD1 or TRBD2 (5 bases each). The germline V gene has CDR1 SGHAT and CDR2 FQNNGV. Trimming left V 2 bases short and J 6 bases short, with 10 bases between. The CDR3 is 13 residues long. The CDR3 nucleotides are TGTGCCAGCAGCTTACGGGGCGCAAAGACCCAGTACTTC. It yields the protein CASSLRGAKTQYF.

This clonotype was counted ten times or more. CDR3 region: CASSREELGNQPQHF. CDR3 nucleotides: TGTGCCAGCAGTAGGGAAGAGTTGGGCAATCAGCCCCAGCATTTT. This chain links TRBV28 with TRBJ1-5; D gene ambiguous. The V gene's germline CDR1 is MDHEN and CDR2 SYDVKM. The CDR3 totals 15 residues. Trimming took off 5 bases at V and 2 bases at J, with 13 bases between the two ends.

This clonotype was detected ten times or more. V gene TRBV6-5 combines with J gene TRBJ1-1; no reliable D call. The CDR3 is made up of 14 amino acids. V lost 6 bases to trimming and J lost 1 base, with 12 bases between them. Per the germline V gene, CDR1 is MNHEY and CDR2 is SVGAGI. The CDR3 is CASRKMKKNTEAFF. The CDR3 DNA sequence: TGTGCCAGCAGAAAGATGAAGAAGAACACTGAAGCTTTCTTT.

This clonotype was seen ten or more times. The rearrangement joins TRBV19 to TRBJ2-1, with 12 bases fitting TRBD2. Germline V CDR1 and CDR2: LNHDA, SQIVND (reference sequence). V lost 11 bases to trimming and J lost 4 bases; unmatched junction nucleotides: 6. The CDR3 is made up of 14 amino acids. The CDR3 loop is CAVRTSGIYNEQFF. CDR3 in DNA: TGTGCCGTCAGGACTAGCGGGATTTACAATGAGCAGTTCTTC.

This clonotype has ten or more counts. The chain is built from TRBV4-2 and TRBJ2-5, with TRBD2 matching over 8 bases. This CDR3 has 15 amino acids. V was clipped by 0 bases and J by 1 base; unmatched bases: 1. The germline CDR1 and CDR2 sequences are LGHNA and YNFKEQ. The CDR3 loop is CASSQDRGGQETQYF. The CDR3 bases are TGTGCCAGCAGCCAAGATCGGGGGGGCCAAGAGACCCAGTACTTC.

The V gene is TRBV11-3, the J gene TRBJ2-5, with 8 bases matching TRBD2. The CDR3 consists of 15 residues. The trim removed 4 bases at V and 5 bases at J, leaving 9 bases unmatched. Germline V gives CDR1 SGHNT, CDR2 YENEEA. CDR3 sequence (DNA): TGTGCCAGCAGCTCCGGTATGGCGGGGGGCGAGACCCAGTACTTC. This encodes CASSSGMAGGETQYF.

The DNA for the CDR3 is TGTGCCATCAGTGAACGACAGGGCTACACCGGGGAGCTGTTTTTT. This codes for CAISERQGYTGELFF. The chain combines TRBV10-3 with TRBJ2-2; 7 bases are shared with TRBD1. Germline values: CDR1 ENHRY, CDR2 SYGVKD. V lost 3 bases, J lost 3 bases, and 4 bases stayed unmatched. The CDR3 spans 15 residues.

This clonotype has a count of ten or more. The junction differs from germline at one of its ends, possibly a read error. The chain joins TRBV28 to TRBJ2-3; D is unresolved. The CDR3 has 11 residues. CDR1 MDHEN and CDR2 SYDVKM come from the germline V gene. DNA for the CDR3: TGTGCCAGCAGTTTCACACATACGCAGTATTTT. Amino acid sequence: CASSFTHTQYF. The variable domain in full, with the rest retrieved from reference TRBV28 and TRBJ2-3, is DVKVTQSSRYLVKRTGEKVFLECVQDMDHENMFWYRQDPGLGLRLIYFSYDVKMKEKGDIPEGYSVSREKKERFSLILESASTNQTSMYLCASSFTHTQYFGPGTRLTVL.

This clonotype was seen a handful of times. The V and J genes are TRBV4-2 and TRBJ2-7; D is unresolved. The CDR3 runs 13 residues. The V gene lost 1 base and the J gene lost 3 bases, with 7 bases spanning the gap. CDR1 and CDR2 (germline): LGHNA, YNFKEQ. CDR3 region: CASSQVKDYEQYF. CDR3 nucleotides: TGTGCCAGCAGCCAAGTTAAGGACTACGAGCAGTACTTC.

This clonotype has a count of ten or more. This chain connects TRBV12-3 or TRBV12-4 to TRBJ2-7, with TRBD2 as a possible D gene (5 bases). The CDR3 runs 14 residues. Trimming shortened V by 6 bases and J by 3 bases, and 15 bases separated the two germline ends. CDR3 residues: CASSSPPGVYEQYF. The CDR3 region has the DNA TGTGCCAGCAGCTCACCCCCCGGGGTCTACGAGCAGTACTTC.

This clonotype occurred many times. The chain has TRBV27 and TRBJ1-2, with a tentative D call TRBD1 (6 bases). Trimming stripped 1 base from V and 7 bases from J, with 13 bases between. The germline V gene has CDR1 MNHEY and CDR2 SMNVEV (reference sequence). The CDR3 covers 14 residues. The chain's CDR3 is CASSLWTQGPGYTF. CDR3 nucleotides: TGTGCCAGCAGTTTATGGACACAGGGTCCTGGCTACACCTTC.

This clonotype was seen ten or more times. The rearrangement links TRBV7-8 to TRBJ2-2, with 14 positions matching TRBD2. This CDR3 is built from 16 residues. CDR1 and CDR2 (germline): SGHVS, FQNEAQ. With V trimmed by 5 bases and J by 8 bases, 7 bases remained unmatched. For the CDR3, the DNA is TGTGCCAGCAGCGAGGGACTAGCGGGAGTCACTGGGGAGCTGTTTTTT. Its translation: CASSEGLAGVTGELFF.

This clonotype showed up many times. This rearrangement joins TRBV12-3 or TRBV12-4 to TRBJ2-3; D is unclear. V lost 0 bases and J 0 bases, leaving 7 bases between the germline ends. The CDR3 sequence is 15 residues long. CDR3 region: CASSLAQVSTDTQYF. CDR3 coding DNA: TGTGCCAGCAGTTTAGCGCAGGTTAGCACAGATACGCAGTATTTT.

This clonotype was detected ten times or more. The V call is TRBV7-9, the J call TRBJ2-7; 9 nucleotides agree with TRBD1. Germline CDR1 and CDR2: SEHNR and FQNEAQ (reference sequence). Losses at the gene ends were 4 bases for V and 2 bases for J; bases not matched to a gene: 6. This CDR3 contains 15 residues. CDR3 amino acids: CASSSGQGSTYEQYF. CDR3 DNA: TGTGCCAGCAGCTCTGGACAGGGGTCCACCTACGAGCAGTACTTC.

This clonotype was picked up many times. In DNA form, the CDR3 reads TGTGCCAGCAGCAAAGGCGGGCGTCGGAAGGGACACCTCAGCACAGATACGCAGTATTTT. This translates into CASSKGGRRKGHLSTDTQYF. The chain carries TRBV21-1 and TRBJ2-3; TRBD1, as called in the table, went unchecked against the DNA. TRBV21-1 is listed as a pseudogene. The CDR3 is 20 amino acids.

This clonotype was seen many times. This chain joins TRBV12-3 or TRBV12-4 and TRBJ2-3; 11 positions agree with TRBD1. The CDR3 is made up of 16 amino acids. V was clipped by 5 bases and J by 2 bases; unmatched bases: 6. CDR3 loop: CASSPWTGGNTDTQYF. The DNA for the CDR3 is TGTGCCAGCAGTCCCTGGACAGGGGGCAACACAGATACGCAGTATTTT.

The chain links TRBV9 to TRBJ2-1; a weak D match, TRBD2 (6 bases). The V and J ends lost 5 bases and 0 bases respectively, with 15 bases between them. There are 16 residues in the CDR3. Germline V gives CDR1 SGDLS, CDR2 YYNGEE. The CDR3: CASRGGGASSYNEQFF. CDR3 nucleotide sequence: TGTGCCAGCAGGGGAGGAGGGGCCTCCTCCTACAATGAGCAGTTCTTC.

This clonotype was counted at least ten times. The chain employs TRBV29-1 and TRBJ1-1, with 10 bases aligning to TRBD1. Germline loops: CDR1 SQVTM, CDR2 ANQGSEA. The CDR3 is 13 amino acids. The junction had 8 bases not matched to a gene; V was cut back by 7 bases and J by 6 bases. Here the CDR3 DNA reads TGCAGCGCCGGACAGGGGGGGTACGCTGAAGCTTTCTTT. Translating it yields CSAGQGGYAEAFF.

This clonotype was counted ten times or more. This chain's CDR3 is CASSLDPNSYEQYF. The CDR3 bases are TGCGCCAGCAGCTTGGACCCCAACTCCTACGAGCAGTACTTC. The chain combines TRBV5-1 with TRBJ2-7; no clear D. The CDR3 has 14 residues. The V and J ends lost 0 bases and 0 bases respectively, with 7 bases between them. CDR1 and CDR2 from the germline V gene are SGHRS and YFSETQ.

Many counts were recorded for this clonotype. This chain joins TRBV12-3 or TRBV12-4 and TRBJ1-6, with D perhaps TRBD1 (6 bases). This CDR3 contains 16 residues. V dropped 0 bases and J dropped 9 bases, with 15 bases sitting between them. CDR3 nucleotides: TGTGCCAGCAGTTTAGCTTTTGGGGGCTGGGGTTCACCCCTCCACTTT. It translates to CASSLAFGGWGSPLHF.